These T cell receptor beta chains were read from a single sample in a study of regulatory T cells in long-lasting Graves disease. TCRdb independently ran MiXCR on the multiplex PCR reads; one entry per CDR3 protein. Of 350,000 to 550,000 distinct CDR3 sequences listed, approximately 15% are singletons. These data are also associated with another study on T cells in Graves' hyperthyroidism and ophthalmopathy.

The sample consisted of peripheral blood mononuclear cells (PBMCs), taken at new diagnosis, from a patient treated with antithyroid drugs. The receptors come from a woman aged 30 to 39 with Graves disease. Each CDR3 is given with its conserved first and last residue. Clone size is stated in some rows and not others, as once, few, many or a class when expanded.

cdr3_aa j_call v_call clone_size
CSARPTGRPEAFF TRBJ1-1 TRBV20-1 many
CSAPVRGGVNEQFF TRBJ2-1 TRBV20-1 few
CATTRGLGQGENEQFF TRBJ2-1 TRBV27 .
CASSTNTGGLFF TRBJ2-2 TRBV19 .
CASGSGSSYNEQFF TRBJ2-1 TRBV25-1 few
CASSPPRTLRYEQYF TRBJ2-7 TRBV13 many
CASSPGTADYGYTF TRBJ1-2 TRBV6-2/TRBV6-3 few
CASSQLASRVADTQYF TRBJ2-3 TRBV4-2 .
CASSLGVMTGRGRTEAFF TRBJ1-1 TRBV27 .
CASRRGTSGADTQYF TRBJ2-3 TRBV6-2/TRBV6-3 many
CASSLKLGPDPTDTQYF TRBJ2-3 TRBV7-3 many
CASSLTSYGNTQYF TRBJ2-3 TRBV7-3 many
CASSYRQGSQYF TRBJ2-3 TRBV7-8 many
CAISEAGQGRPDTQYF TRBJ2-3 TRBV10-3 many
CAWSGGDRDTGELFF TRBJ2-2 TRBV30 .
CASSPPPSTGVNYEQYF TRBJ2-7 TRBV3-1 many
CASSPPGSFRDEQYF TRBJ2-7 TRBV18 few
CAISPKSGESGNEQFF TRBJ2-1 TRBV10-3 .
CASSSLSGGYTF TRBJ1-2 TRBV6-5 many
CASSFTGTQVAGTEAFF TRBJ1-1 TRBV5-1 few
CASSSTSGTSGTYSYEQYF TRBJ2-7 TRBV5-1 .
CASSQALLEANYGYTF TRBJ1-2 TRBV3-1 .
CASSVGIGVNEQFF TRBJ2-1 TRBV9 few
CASRGTAQETQYF TRBJ2-5 TRBV12-5 many
CASRPETGPDGYTF TRBJ1-2 TRBV6-1 few
CASSSNAQPGDTEAFF TRBJ1-1 TRBV19 .
CASSEAPGGLGTEAFF TRBJ1-1 TRBV2 many
CASSAGLTSSYNEQFF TRBJ2-1 TRBV7-3 few
CASSYRQNSYNEQFF TRBJ2-1 TRBV6-5 many